These 15 T cell receptor beta chains were sequenced from one sample in a study of T cell changes during pregnancy in multiple sclerosis. Clones were sequenced by immunoSEQ multiplex PCR, and TCRdb holds only the in-frame ones, with some missing. The table includes approximately 44,000 clones, 91% detected once. The sample consisted of CD4+ T cells from peripheral blood mononuclear cells, taken in the second trimester of pregnancy. These receptors were obtained from a female donor in good health, enrolled as a control in a pregnancy study.

J is TRBJ1-6 and V is TRBV5-6; perhaps TRBD1 as D (6 bases). V lost 4 bases to trimming and J lost 4 bases, with 12 bases between them. This CDR3 has 15 residues. Germline V gene data show CDR1 as SGHDT and CDR2 as YYEEEE. The CDR3 reads CASSRRTAYNSPLHF. In DNA form, the CDR3 reads TGTGCCAGCAGCAGACGGACAGCTTATAATTCACCCCTCCACTTT.

The chain recombines TRBV19 with TRBJ1-5; TRBD1 matches 9 bases. The CDR3 runs to 13 residues. CDR1 and CDR2 from the germline V gene are LNHDA and SQIVND (reference sequence). Germline trimming cut 10 bases from V and 4 bases from J; bases unmatched to any gene: 5. CDR3 nucleotide sequence: TGTGCCACCTGCGGGACAGGGAATCAGCCCCAGCATTTT. Amino acid sequence: CATCGTGNQPQHF.

This clone was seen once. The V call is TRBV30, the J call TRBJ1-2; D unclear. Trimming removed 5 bases from V and 8 bases from J, with 15 bases in between. CDR1 and CDR2 from the germline V gene are GTSNPN and SVGIG (reference sequence). The CDR3 has 12 residues. The CDR3 spells CAWLSTLRGYTF. CDR3 nucleotides: TGTGCCTGGCTGTCTACCCTGCGGGGCTACACCTTC.

The J gene is TRBJ2-7, the V gene TRBV7-9; unclear D gene. The CDR3 totals 12 residues. The germline CDR1 and CDR2 sequences are SEHNR and FQNEAQ (reference sequence). V lost 6 bases to trimming and J lost 2 bases, with 8 bases between them. DNA for the CDR3: TGTGCCAGCAGTTTCGCTACCTACGAGCAGTACTTC. Amino acids: CASSFATYEQYF.

The chain recombines TRBV6-5 with TRBJ1-1, with 8 bases matching TRBD1. J lost 4 bases, V lost 2 bases, and 3 bases had no gene match. Germline CDR1 and CDR2: MNHEY and SVGAGI. CDR3 size: 14 residues. The CDR3 DNA reads as TGTGCCAGCAGTTACGGGCAGGGGGCCACTGAAGCTTTCTTT. It codes for CASSYGQGATEAFF.

The chain carries TRBV19 and TRBJ2-7, with 9 bases matching TRBD2. Trimming at V came to 4 bases and at J to 6 bases, leaving 10 bases not matched to a gene. Germline-derived CDR1 and CDR2 are LNHDA and SQIVND (reference sequence). CDR3 length equals 15 residues. CDR3 loop: CASSTGGRASGEQYF. The CDR3 coding sequence is TGTGCCAGTAGTACCGGCGGGAGGGCCTCGGGCGAGCAGTACTTC.

The chain combines TRBV27 with TRBJ2-1; 8 bases are a match to TRBD1. The length of the CDR3 is 15 residues. With V trimmed by 5 bases and J by 7 bases, 10 bases remained unmatched. Germline CDR1 is MNHEY and CDR2 is SMNVEV (reference sequence). This CDR3 reads CASSIFQGAKNEQFF. DNA of the CDR3: TGTGCCAGCAGTATATTCCAGGGGGCGAAGAATGAGCAGTTCTTC.

This chain links TRBV30 with TRBJ2-2, with D possibly being TRBD2 (5 bases). The CDR3 is 13 amino acids. CDR1 and CDR2 (germline): GTSNPN, SVGIG (reference sequence). V was pared by 2 bases and J by 5 bases, with 9 bases between. The CDR3 region has the DNA TGTGCCTGGAGTACCAGAGGGACCGGGGAGCTGTTTTTT. It codes for CAWSTRGTGELFF.

This clone appeared a few times. This chain joins TRBV6-5 and TRBJ1-1; D gene unclear. CDR3 length equals 13 residues. Per germline, CDR1 MNHEY and CDR2 SVGAGI. Deletions cut 2 bases from V and 2 bases from J, with 6 bases between. CDR3 DNA: TGTGCCAGCAGTTACGAGCTCAACACTGAAGCTTTCTTT. Translation: CASSYELNTEAFF.

This rearrangement joins TRBV7-3 to TRBJ2-7; the match to TRBD1 covers 12 bases. CDR3 size: 17 residues. The J segment lost 5 bases and the V segment lost 0 bases, leaving 8 bases of the junction unmatched. Germline-derived CDR1 and CDR2 are SGHTA and FQGTGA. Here the CDR3 reads CASSLTGTGGVVNEQYF. The CDR3 DNA reads as TGTGCCAGCAGCTTAACTGGGACAGGGGGCGTAGTGAACGAGCAGTACTTC.

This sequence joins TRBV4-1 and TRBJ2-1, with 11 bases that match TRBD1. The V segment lost 1 base and the J segment 9 bases; nucleotides outside the gene matches: 11. The CDR3 has 17 amino acids. CDR1 MGHRA and CDR2 YSYEKL come from the germline V gene. CDR3 DNA: TGCGCCAGCAGCCAAGGTCCGGGACAGGGGGAGATGGGTGAGCAGTTCTTC. It specifies CASSQGPGQGEMGEQFF.

This clone occurred once. V and J are TRBV7-6 and TRBJ2-3; 9 nucleotides agree with TRBD1. The CDR3 totals 14 residues. The germline gives CDR1 SGHVS, CDR2 FNYEAQ. V dropped 5 bases and J dropped 7; count of bases not matched to a gene: 7. CDR3 in DNA: TGTGCCAGCAGCCCGACAGGGGGAGGGAATACGCAGTATTTT. This codes for CASSPTGGGNTQYF.

This clone was counted a few times. The chain links TRBV30 to TRBJ1-1, with unresolved D. The germline CDR1 and CDR2 sequences are GTSNPN and SVGIG (reference sequence). V was trimmed by 3 bases and J by 2 bases, leaving 10 bases between them. The CDR3 is 13 residues long. The CDR3 loop reads CAWRKHSNTEAFF. The CDR3 region has the DNA TGTGCCTGGAGAAAGCACTCAAACACTGAAGCTTTCTTT.

This clone was observed a single time. The CDR3 sequence: CASSQSGGFLRRGRTYEQYF. The CDR3 bases are TGCGCCAGCAGTCAATCTGGGGGGTTCCTCCGACGCGGCCGGACCTACGAGCAGTACTTC. The V and J genes are TRBV23-1 and TRBJ2-7, with D maybe TRBD2 (6 bases). TRBV23-1 is an ORF, with its function uncertain. V was trimmed by 0 bases and J by 2 bases, leaving 26 bases between them. This CDR3 is built from 20 residues.

The V and J genes are TRBV4-2 and TRBJ2-5, with D perhaps TRBD1 (5 bases). Germline CDR1 is LGHNA and CDR2 is YNFKEQ. Trimming pared 0 bases from V and 5 bases from J, leaving 10 bases between. The CDR3 runs to 14 residues. Here the CDR3 reads CASSQDKGRETQYF. CDR3 bases: TGTGCCAGCAGCCAAGATAAGGGGCGGGAGACCCAGTACTTC.